This T cell receptor (beta chain) was sequenced in a study of T cells in Graves' hyperthyroidism and ophthalmopathy (dated by TCRdb to the late 2010s). In the study overall: Peripheral blood was sampled at the time of initial diagnosis, prior to any treatment. TCR V-J signatures able to tell the groups apart were searched for in a discovery cohort of some 97 patients, of whom fewer than 45 had Graves' ophthalmopathy and under 65 had stable Graves' hyperthyroidism. Whether ophthalmopathy could be predicted prospectively was tested in an independent validation cohort made up of roughly 20 hyperthyroidism patients plus 17 patients who later progressed to ophthalmopathy. For training and testing, the approximately 97 patients in the discovery cohort were randomly divided in a 7:3 ratio. The study also compared thyroid tissue and blood T-cell repertoires from about six Graves' hyperthyroidism patients. Following sampling, methimazole starting at 30 mg daily was given to hyperthyroidism patients, and high-dose intravenous methylprednisolone was given to ophthalmopathy patients. According to the paper, TCR Vbeta CDR3 sequencing was carried out on about 140 peripheral blood samples, which came from about 45 ophthalmopathy, around 74 hyperthyroidism and roughly 17 progressor patients.

This clonotype appeared many times. Its antigen target is currently unknown. Qualities for individual bases were not recorded, and no much larger clone is one base off. In the ophthalmopathy patients, disease was moderately to severely active, with a Clinical Activity Score of 3 or more, a NOSPECS grade of 4 or more, and a duration of less than 3 months. The study excluded patients with uncontrolled infections, other autoimmune diseases, pregnancy or lactation. Diagnoses relied on clinical symptoms, serum thyroxine and TRAb, thyroid ultrasound and orbital computed tomography. Ficoll-Paque density gradient centrifugation was used to isolate PBMCs from around 10 ml of fresh peripheral blood. Trizol reagent was used to extract total RNA, and RNA quality was then checked on an Agilent 2100 Bioanalyzer. Here is what the overall study found, with its caveats: In validation, the model predicted progression to ophthalmopathy a median of about 6.5 months before onset, with roughly 68% sensitivity and 72.22% specificity. Ophthalmopathy was separated from stable hyperthyroidism by a 13 V-J signature model, with approximately 86% sensitivity and about 81% specificity obtained in cross-validation and 80%/75% obtained in testing. Blood samples also contained most of the expanded thyroid clonotypes (frequency above 0.001), which suggests that blood repertoires may reflect thyroid immune responses. Sample size was not statistically predetermined, and investigators were not blinded to group allocation.

The germline V gene specifies SNHLY as CDR1 and FYNNEI as CDR2. The trim is 4 bases for V and 9 bases for J, with a gap of 10 bases between the germline ends. The CDR3 runs 12 residues from the cysteine to the phenylalanine. Kept here is only the CDR3 DNA, which spans 36 bases and is read in frame from base 1. The TCR beta CDR3 regions were amplified from RNA transcripts. The first round of RT-PCR for the TCR CDR3 was performed with the HTBI primer set and the Qiagen OneStep RT-PCR kit. Libraries were constructed in a second round of multiplex PCR, after which size selection and purification were carried out. The libraries were sequenced on an Illumina HiSeq2000 using paired-end 100 bp reads. The paper's processing steps were these. SOAPnuke was used to process the raw data, with reads discarded if the reads contained adapters or uncalled bases, had a mean Phred below 15, or lacked an exact constant-primer or identifier match. COPE v1.2.5 was used to merge the high-quality paired reads, and each unique nucleotide sequence was defined as a clonotype. MiTCR v1.1 was used to align clonotypes to the IMGT TRBV, TRBD and TRBJ reference segments. Only V-J combinations with frequency above 0.0001, covering about 99% of repertoires, were analysed. The TCS score was defined as the ratio of F50 (clonal expansion) to E x V (chaos), calculated using BLOSUM62-based TCRdist between CDR3 peptides within each V-J. Welch's t-statistics and random forest reduced roughly 540 V-J features to some 14, which were used in a naive Bayes classifier (R e1071). TCRdb trimmed the raw reads at Q25, called clones with MiXCR and kept productive beta chains. Records with the same CDR3 protein are collapsed into one entry carrying the most frequent genes and DNA. These V and J calls rely on TCRdb rather than the paper's analysis. The sample yields about 640,000 distinct CDR3 sequences; around 21% were counted once. The ten largest clones take up over 30% of the sample.

The chain couples TRBV2 to TRBJ2-1; the D gene cannot be resolved beyond TRBD1 or TRBD2, each matching 6 bases. The TCR was taken from a young man with Graves' ophthalmopathy. The specimen sequenced was blood. CDR3 sequence: CASSGEGGEQFF. The bases are TGTGCCAGCAGTGGCGAGGGGGGTGAGCAGTTCTTC.